One and the same sample provided the 27 T cell receptor beta chains below, sequenced in a study of blood T cell repertoires in COVID-19. Libraries were prepared by immunoSEQ multiplex PCR; TCRdb keeps only in-frame clonotypes and omits some of them. The sample has 140,000 to 150,000 clones; about 87% are singletons. Sequencing was carried out using peripheral blood. All receptors come from a man between 60 and 75 years old with active or convalescent COVID-19.

The gene calls are TRBV7-2 and TRBJ2-7; 7 bases fit TRBD1. Germline values: CDR1 SGHTA, CDR2 FQGNSA. This CDR3 region has 16 residues. Trimming cost V 0 bases and J 5 bases; bases outside gene matches: 10. In nucleotides, the CDR3 is TGTGCCAGCAGCTTAGCGAGGGGGCAAGGGACCAACGAGCAGTACTTC. Its protein is CASSLARGQGTNEQYF.

The chain recombines TRBV19 with TRBJ2-6; weak D call: TRBD1 (6 bases). Germline V gene lookup returns CDR1 LNHDA and CDR2 SQIVND (reference sequence). The CDR3 covers 18 residues. V was cut by 6 bases and J by 0 bases, with 18 bases left in between. The CDR3 protein is CASRTGPYPFSGANVLTF. The CDR3 DNA follows: TGTGCCAGTAGAACAGGGCCCTACCCTTTCTCTGGGGCCAACGTCCTGACTTTC.

The J gene is TRBJ2-4, the V gene TRBV19; 10 bases are shared with TRBD1. Germline V gene data show CDR1 as LNHDA and CDR2 as SQIVND (reference sequence). The ends lost 4 bases at V and 2 bases at J; junction bases unmatched: 8. CDR3 length: 17 amino acids. CDR3 in amino acids: CASSSDRGRITKNIQYF. The DNA for the CDR3 is TGTGCCAGTAGTAGCGACAGGGGGCGGATAACCAAAAACATTCAGTACTTC.

The V gene is TRBV6-5, the J gene TRBJ1-1, with TRBD1 as a possible D gene (6 bases). The V gene's germline CDR1 is MNHEY and CDR2 SVGAGI. Between the trimmed V and J ends, which lost 7 bases and 2 bases, there was a span of 17 bases. The CDR3 has 15 residues. DNA for the CDR3: TGTGCCAGCACATTACATTTGGACAGCAACACTGAAGCTTTCTTT. Protein product: CASTLHLDSNTEAFF.

The chain couples TRBV6-5 to TRBJ1-4, with 9 bases matching TRBD1. Germline loops: CDR1 MNHEY, CDR2 SVGAGI. The CDR3 is made up of 15 amino acids. J lost 7 bases, V lost 4 bases, and 7 bases had no gene match. CDR3 sequence (DNA): TGTGCCAGCAGTTTACTACAGGGGGCGGGTGAAAAACTGTTTTTT. Translated, it gives CASSLLQGAGEKLFF.

The gene calls are TRBV27 and TRBJ1-1; D gene uncertain. This CDR3 region has 13 residues. CDR1 and CDR2 from the germline V gene are MNHEY and SMNVEV (reference sequence). CDR3 in amino acids: CARGGPMVTEAFF. The CDR3 nucleotides read TGTGCGCGGGGAGGGCCAATGGTCACTGAAGCTTTCTTT.

This chain's CDR3 is CSVGTGGGYTF. In DNA form, the CDR3 reads TGCAGCGTGGGGACAGGCGGAGGCTACACCTTC. The chain employs TRBV29-1 and TRBJ1-2; 8 bases agree with TRBD1. V was clipped by 6 bases and J by 8 bases; unmatched bases: 5. This CDR3 spans 11 amino acids. The V gene's germline CDR1 is SQVTM and CDR2 ANQGSEA.

CDR3 loop: CSVGTGRNYGYTF. The CDR3 region has the DNA TGCAGCGTCGGGACAGGACGGAACTATGGCTACACCTTC. J is TRBJ1-2 and V is TRBV29-1; TRBD1 agrees at 8 bases. Unmatched junction bases numbered 5, after V lost 6 bases and J lost 2 bases. Germline CDR1 and CDR2: SQVTM and ANQGSEA. This CDR3 contains 13 residues.

V and J are TRBV5-1 and TRBJ2-1, with D perhaps matching TRBD2 (5 bases). This CDR3 is 13 amino acids long. Trimming pared 0 bases from V and 6 bases from J, leaving 7 bases between. The germline gives CDR1 SGHRS, CDR2 YFSETQ. CDR3 sequence reads: CASSLAGSNEQFF. The CDR3 coding sequence is TGCGCCAGCAGCTTGGCGGGGTCCAATGAGCAGTTCTTC.

V gene TRBV2 combines with J gene TRBJ2-1; 13 bases fit TRBD2. Germline CDR1 SNHLY, CDR2 FYNNEI. Germline trimming cut 7 bases from V and 8 bases from J; bases unmatched to any gene: 8. The CDR3 runs to 15 residues. CDR3 nucleotides: TGTGCCAGCACCCTACTAGCGGGAGGGCCTCATGAGCAGTTCTTC. Its protein is CASTLLAGGPHEQFF. The full variable domain, its missing parts supplied by reference TRBV2 and TRBJ2-1, is EPEVTQTPSHQVTQMGQEVILRCVPISNHLYFYWYRQILGQKVEFLVSFYNNEISEKSEIFDDQFSVERPDGSNFTLKIRSTKLEDSAMYFCASTLLAGGPHEQFFGPGTRLTVL.

V and J are TRBV7-9 and TRBJ2-5; 13 positions match TRBD2. This CDR3 comprises 16 residues. Per the germline V gene, CDR1 is SEHNR and CDR2 is FQNEAQ (reference sequence). Trimming took 4 bases from V and 5 from J; bases not matched to a gene: 7. The CDR3 is CASSSTSGRAWETQYF. CDR3 nucleotide sequence: TGTGCCAGCAGCTCCACTAGCGGGAGGGCCTGGGAGACCCAGTACTTC.

The V and J genes are TRBV10-3 and TRBJ1-2; 8 bases align to TRBD1. The germline gives CDR1 ENHRY, CDR2 SYGVKD. This CDR3 comprises 12 residues. The V segment lost 6 bases and the J segment 8 bases; nucleotides outside the gene matches: 5. The CDR3 sequence is CAISPQGGGYTF. CDR3 coding DNA: TGTGCCATCAGCCCACAGGGGGGAGGCTACACCTTC.

The chain employs TRBV15 and TRBJ2-1, with 9 bases fitting TRBD1. Losses at the gene ends were 1 base for V and 0 bases for J; bases not matched to a gene: 13. The CDR3 runs 20 residues. CDR1 is LNHNV and CDR2 is YYDKDF in the germline V gene (reference sequence). In DNA, the CDR3 is TGTGCCACCAGCAGAGGACCGGGACAGGGACAAAAAAGCTCCTACAATGAGCAGTTCTTC. Amino acid sequence: CATSRGPGQGQKSSYNEQFF.

The chain links TRBV28 to TRBJ1-2; 8 nucleotides line up with TRBD1. The trim removed 6 bases at V and 6 bases at J, leaving 6 bases unmatched. Germline CDR1 reads MDHEN; CDR2 reads SYDVKM. CDR3 length equals 13 residues. The chain's CDR3 is CASREGQDHGYTF. CDR3 DNA sequence: TGTGCCAGCAGGGAGGGACAGGATCATGGCTACACCTTC.

The V call is TRBV18, the J call TRBJ2-1, with D possibly matching TRBD1 (6 bases). Trimming removed 3 bases from V and 3 bases from J, with 18 bases in between. CDR1 and CDR2 (germline): KGHSH, LQKENI. This CDR3 has 17 residues. Written as DNA, the CDR3 is TGTGCCAGCTCACCCCATCCGCCAGGGGCTTTCTACAATGAGCAGTTCTTC. It specifies CASSPHPPGAFYNEQFF.

The V and J genes are TRBV7-2 and TRBJ2-7; maybe TRBD1 (8 bases). This CDR3 comprises 16 residues. V dropped 1 base and J dropped 4 bases, with 17 bases sitting between them. The germline V gene has CDR1 SGHTA and CDR2 FQGNSA. CDR3 sequence (DNA): TGTGCCAGCAGCTTAGACTTGAACAGGGGGGGTTACGAGCAGTACTTC. Translating gives CASSLDLNRGGYEQYF.

This sequence joins TRBV2 and TRBJ2-1; TRBD1 agrees at 8 bases. Looked up from germline, CDR1 is SNHLY and CDR2 is FYNNEI. V lost 3 bases, J lost 9 bases, and 4 bases stayed unmatched. The CDR3 covers 13 residues. CDR3 sequence: CASSETGEVEQFF. The CDR3 DNA reads TGTGCCAGCAGTGAGACAGGGGAGGTTGAGCAGTTCTTC.

This chain uses TRBV12-5 with TRBJ2-7; the match to TRBD2 covers 9 bases. Losses at the gene ends were 9 bases for V and 5 bases for J; bases not matched to a gene: 20. This CDR3 region has 17 residues. Germline assignment: CDR1 LGHNT and CDR2 FRNRAP. The CDR3 loop is CASTSLIAGEGYDEQYF. The CDR3, as DNA: TGTGCTAGCACGTCCCTTATAGCGGGAGAGGGATACGACGAGCAGTACTTC.

V and J are TRBV5-7 and TRBJ2-3, with D perhaps TRBD1 (6 bases). TRBV5-7 is labeled an ORF, and its function is uncertain. CDR3 length equals 17 residues. Trimming removed 0 bases at V and 8 bases at J, with 22 bases between. CDR3 protein: CASSLAKKGLARGTQYF. As DNA, the CDR3 is TGTGCCAGCAGCTTGGCCAAGAAGGGCCTAGCCAGGGGTACGCAGTATTTT.

The chain has TRBV7-9 and TRBJ2-3, with 8 positions matching TRBD2. Germline V lookup: CDR1 SEHNR, CDR2 FQNEAQ (reference sequence). Losses at the gene ends were 5 bases for V and 5 bases for J; bases not matched to a gene: 15. CDR3 length: 17 residues. As DNA, the CDR3 is TGTGCCAGCAGCCCCCGGAGTGCGGGAGGTTGGAGAGATACGCAGTATTTT. Protein product: CASSPRSAGGWRDTQYF.

The V and J genes are TRBV4-1 and TRBJ2-6; D gene ambiguous. V lost 2 bases and J 2 bases, leaving 7 bases between the germline ends. This CDR3 region has 15 residues. Germline loops: CDR1 MGHRA, CDR2 YSYEKL. The CDR3 loop is CASSQIQAGANVLTF. Here the CDR3 DNA reads TGCGCCAGCAGCCAAATTCAGGCTGGGGCCAACGTCCTGACTTTC.

In nucleotides, the CDR3 is TGTGCCAGCAGTCCGGACTACCATACCTACAATGAGCAGTTCTTC. Its translation: CASSPDYHTYNEQFF. This rearrangement joins TRBV7-3 to TRBJ2-1, with D possibly being TRBD2 (6 bases). The CDR3 is 15 amino acids. CDR1 SGHTA and CDR2 FQGTGA come from the germline V gene. Trimming stripped 6 bases from V and 2 bases from J, with 14 bases between.

The V and J genes are TRBV27 and TRBJ1-2; D gene unclear. The CDR3 runs to 16 residues. Germline V gene data show CDR1 as MNHEY and CDR2 as SMNVEV (reference sequence). V lost 10 bases to trimming and J lost 4 bases, with 25 bases between them. The CDR3 protein is CATSARRPEGRYGYTF. In nucleotides, the CDR3 is TGTGCCACCTCCGCCCGGCGACCCGAGGGCCGCTATGGCTACACCTTC.

This chain joins TRBV19 and TRBJ2-1; tentative D call: TRBD2 (6 bases). This CDR3 contains 17 residues. The germline gives CDR1 LNHDA, CDR2 SQIVND (reference sequence). Trimming took off 4 bases at V and 7 bases at J, with 23 bases between the two ends. CDR3 nucleotides: TGTGCCAGTAGTACGGCTACTAGCCAGGGAAAGAAGAATGAGCAGTTCTTC. Translated, it gives CASSTATSQGKKNEQFF. Full variable domain (rest looked up from reference TRBV19 and TRBJ2-1): DGGITQSPKYLFRKEGQNVTLSCEQNLNHDAMYWYRQDPGQGLRLIYYSQIVNDFQKGDIAEGYSVSREKKESFPLTVTSAQKNPTAFYLCASSTATSQGKKNEQFFGPGTRLTVL.

The chain uses TRBV10-3 and TRBJ1-2; D unclear. The CDR3 covers 13 residues. The germline V gene has CDR1 ENHRY and CDR2 SYGVKD. Trimming cost V 3 bases and J 7 bases, with 12 bases left between them. The CDR3 DNA is TGTGCCATCAGTGATGGGCAGAAGGCTGGCTACACCTTC. Translation: CAISDGQKAGYTF.

The J gene is TRBJ1-6, the V gene TRBV2; 9 nucleotides match TRBD1. The CDR3 has 19 amino acids. CDR1 is SNHLY and CDR2 is FYNNEI in the germline V gene. V lost 6 bases to trimming and J lost 4 bases; unmatched junction nucleotides: 16. DNA of the CDR3: TGTGCCAGCAGGAGCGGGACAGGGAAAGGAGGGCAGTATAATTCACCCCTCCACTTT. Translation: CASRSGTGKGGQYNSPLHF.

This clone has a handful of counts. The chain couples TRBV7-2 to TRBJ2-3; 9 nucleotides agree with TRBD1. V lost 10 bases, J lost 0 bases, and 8 bases stayed unmatched. This CDR3 is 15 amino acids long. Looked up from germline, CDR1 is SGHTA and CDR2 is FQGNSA. CDR3: CAIARQGVSTDTQYF. As DNA, the CDR3 is TGTGCCATCGCCAGACAGGGGGTGAGCACAGATACGCAGTATTTT.